The clone carrying this T cell receptor beta chain turned up a few times. What it binds is not known. Via MiXCR, TCRdb re-called the reads, giving one row per CDR3 protein. The repertoire holds hundreds of thousands of distinct CDR3 sequences, with about 17% as singletons. This sample is drawn from a study of T cell repertoires in cytomegalovirus infection. Overall study: Based on public TCR beta signatures, there were indications of CMV infection and of a matching HLA type. Notes on the study in general: Within the response measured ex vivo, HLA-C-restricted CMV-specific TCR beta clonotypes were dominant. Individuals carrying CMV plus the relevant HLA were identified by cumulative frequency of public TCR beta families.

Germline CDR1 SNHLY, CDR2 FYNNEI. Trimming took 6 bases from V and 0 from J, leaving 11 bases between them. The CDR3 loop spans 14 amino acids. This TCR was sampled from a human donor in good health (CMV status not recorded). Some clones in this sample may be carry-over from other donors' samples. The sequenced sample was PBMCs. The chain carries TRBV2 and TRBJ1-1; no clear D. The CDR3 coding sequence is TGTGCCAGCAGGGAACAAATAGTGAACACTGAAGCTTTCTTT. Translation: CASREQIVNTEAFF.